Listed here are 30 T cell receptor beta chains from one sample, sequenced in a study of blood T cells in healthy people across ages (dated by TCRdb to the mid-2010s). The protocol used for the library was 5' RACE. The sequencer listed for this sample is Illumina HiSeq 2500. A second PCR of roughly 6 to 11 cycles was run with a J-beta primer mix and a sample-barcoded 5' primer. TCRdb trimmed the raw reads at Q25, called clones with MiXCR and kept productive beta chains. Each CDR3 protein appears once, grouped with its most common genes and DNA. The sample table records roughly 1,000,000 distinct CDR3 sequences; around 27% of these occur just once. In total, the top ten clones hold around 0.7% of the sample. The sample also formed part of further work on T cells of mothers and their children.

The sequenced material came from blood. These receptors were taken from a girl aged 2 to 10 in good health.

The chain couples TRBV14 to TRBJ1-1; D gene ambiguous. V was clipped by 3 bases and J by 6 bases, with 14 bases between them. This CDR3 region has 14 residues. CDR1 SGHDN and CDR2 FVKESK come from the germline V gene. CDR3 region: CASSHIGELAEAFF. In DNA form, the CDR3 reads TGTGCCAGCAGCCACATTGGGGAGTTAGCTGAAGCTTTCTTT.

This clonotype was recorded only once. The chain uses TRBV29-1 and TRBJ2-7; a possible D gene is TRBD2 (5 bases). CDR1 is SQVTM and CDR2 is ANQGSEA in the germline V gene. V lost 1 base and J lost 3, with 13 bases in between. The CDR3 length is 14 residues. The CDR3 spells CSVEGRGESYEQYF. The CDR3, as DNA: TGCAGCGTTGAAGGACGTGGGGAGAGCTACGAGCAGTACTTC.

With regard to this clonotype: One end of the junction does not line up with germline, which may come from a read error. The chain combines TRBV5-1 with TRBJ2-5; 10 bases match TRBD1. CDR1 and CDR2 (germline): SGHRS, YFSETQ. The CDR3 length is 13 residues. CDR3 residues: CASSGGTGETLYF. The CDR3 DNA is TGCGCCAGCAGCGGCGGGACAGGGGAGACCCTGTACTTC.

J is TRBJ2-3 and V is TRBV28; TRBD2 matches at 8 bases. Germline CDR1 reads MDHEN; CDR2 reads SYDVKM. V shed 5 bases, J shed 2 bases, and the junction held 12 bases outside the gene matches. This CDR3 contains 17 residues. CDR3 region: CASSGPGLVLNTDTQYF. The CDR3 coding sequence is TGTGCCAGCAGTGGACCGGGACTAGTGTTAAACACAGATACGCAGTATTTT.

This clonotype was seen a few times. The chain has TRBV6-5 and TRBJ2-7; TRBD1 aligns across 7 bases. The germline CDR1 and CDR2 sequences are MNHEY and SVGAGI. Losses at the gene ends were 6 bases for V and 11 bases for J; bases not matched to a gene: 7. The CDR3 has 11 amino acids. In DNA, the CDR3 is TGTGCCAGCAGACTCGGGACAGAGAAGTACTTC. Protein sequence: CASRLGTEKYF.

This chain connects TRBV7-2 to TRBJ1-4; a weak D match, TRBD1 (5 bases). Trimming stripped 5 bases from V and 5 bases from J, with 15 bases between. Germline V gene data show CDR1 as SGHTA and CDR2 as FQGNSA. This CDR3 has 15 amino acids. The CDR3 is CASSHPGGLNEKLFF. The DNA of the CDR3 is TGTGCCAGCAGCCACCCCGGGGGGTTAAATGAAAAACTGTTTTTT.

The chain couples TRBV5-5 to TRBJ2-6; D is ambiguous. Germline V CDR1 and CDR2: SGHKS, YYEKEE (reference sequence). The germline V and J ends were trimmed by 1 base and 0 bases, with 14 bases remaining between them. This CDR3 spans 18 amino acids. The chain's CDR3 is CASSLYDVGYSGANVLTF. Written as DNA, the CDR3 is TGTGCCAGCAGCTTGTATGACGTCGGGTACTCTGGGGCCAACGTCCTGACTTTC.

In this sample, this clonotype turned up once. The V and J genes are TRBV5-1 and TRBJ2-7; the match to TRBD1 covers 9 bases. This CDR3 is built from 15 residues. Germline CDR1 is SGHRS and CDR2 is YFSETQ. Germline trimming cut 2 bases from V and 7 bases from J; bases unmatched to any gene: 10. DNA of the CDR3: TGCGCCAGCAGCTTTTGGGACAGGGACTCGGGTGAGCAGTACTTC. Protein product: CASSFWDRDSGEQYF.

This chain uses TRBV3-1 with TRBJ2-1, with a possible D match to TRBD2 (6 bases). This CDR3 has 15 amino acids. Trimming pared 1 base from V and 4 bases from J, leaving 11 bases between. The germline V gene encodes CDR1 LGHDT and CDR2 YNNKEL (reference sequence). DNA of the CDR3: TGTGCCAGCAGCCAAGCGGAGGGCCAGTACAATGAGCAGTTCTTC. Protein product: CASSQAEGQYNEQFF.

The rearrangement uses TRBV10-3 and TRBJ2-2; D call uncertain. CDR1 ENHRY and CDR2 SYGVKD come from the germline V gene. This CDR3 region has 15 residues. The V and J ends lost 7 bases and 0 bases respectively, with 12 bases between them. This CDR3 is CAITADGANTGELFF. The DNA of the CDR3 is TGTGCCATCACAGCTGACGGCGCGAACACCGGGGAGCTGTTTTTT.

As DNA, the CDR3 is TGTGCCAGCAGTTTAGGGCTAGTAATGGCACACAATGAGCAGTTCTTC. Residues: CASSLGLVMAHNEQFF. This sequence joins TRBV28 and TRBJ2-1; no clear D gene. Germline assignment: CDR1 MDHEN and CDR2 SYDVKM. V lost 2 bases to trimming and J lost 5 bases, with 16 bases between them. CDR3 length: 16 amino acids. Drawing the rest from reference TRBV28 and TRBJ2-1, the complete variable domain is DVKVTQSSRYLVKRTGEKVFLECVQDMDHENMFWYRQDPGLGLRLIYFSYDVKMKEKGDIPEGYSVSREKKERFSLILESASTNQTSMYLCASSLGLVMAHNEQFFGPGTRLTVL.

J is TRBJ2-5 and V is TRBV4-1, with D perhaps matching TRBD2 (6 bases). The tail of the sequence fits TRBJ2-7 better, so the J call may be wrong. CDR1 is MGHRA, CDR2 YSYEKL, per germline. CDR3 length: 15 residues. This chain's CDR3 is CASSQPTAGTYEQYF. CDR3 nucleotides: TGCGCCAGCAGCCAACCGACTGCGGGGACCTACGAGCAGTACTTC.

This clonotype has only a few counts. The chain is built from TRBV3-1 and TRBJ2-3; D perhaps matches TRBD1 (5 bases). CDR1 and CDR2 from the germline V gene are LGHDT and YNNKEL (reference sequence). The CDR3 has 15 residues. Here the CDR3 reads CVTKGNPYFTDTQYF. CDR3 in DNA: TGTGTCACCAAGGGGAACCCATACTTCACAGATACGCAGTATTTT.

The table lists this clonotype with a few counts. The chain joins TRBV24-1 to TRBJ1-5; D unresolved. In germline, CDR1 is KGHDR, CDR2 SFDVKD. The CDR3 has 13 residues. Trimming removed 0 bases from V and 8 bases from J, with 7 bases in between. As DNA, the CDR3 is TGTGCCACCAGTGATTTGCCCTCTGAGCCCCAGCATTTT. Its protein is CATSDLPSEPQHF.

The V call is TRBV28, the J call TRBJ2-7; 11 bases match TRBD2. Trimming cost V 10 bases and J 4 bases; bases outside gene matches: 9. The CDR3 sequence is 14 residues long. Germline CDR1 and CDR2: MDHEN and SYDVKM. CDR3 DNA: TGTGCCATCGGTAGCGGGAGGGCGACTTACGAGCAGTACTTC. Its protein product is CAIGSGRATYEQYF.

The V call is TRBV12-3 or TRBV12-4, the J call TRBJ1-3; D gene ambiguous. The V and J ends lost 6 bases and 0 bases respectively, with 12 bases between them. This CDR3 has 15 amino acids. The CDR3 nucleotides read TGTGCCAGCAGCTCGTCAAGATACTCTGGAAACACCATATATTTT. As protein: CASSSSRYSGNTIYF.

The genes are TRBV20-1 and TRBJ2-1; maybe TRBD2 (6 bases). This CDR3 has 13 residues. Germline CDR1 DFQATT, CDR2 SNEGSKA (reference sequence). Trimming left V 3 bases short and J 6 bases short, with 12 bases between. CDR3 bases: TGCAGTGCTAGTTCGGGACTCATCAATGAGCAGTTCTTC. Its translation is CSASSGLINEQFF.

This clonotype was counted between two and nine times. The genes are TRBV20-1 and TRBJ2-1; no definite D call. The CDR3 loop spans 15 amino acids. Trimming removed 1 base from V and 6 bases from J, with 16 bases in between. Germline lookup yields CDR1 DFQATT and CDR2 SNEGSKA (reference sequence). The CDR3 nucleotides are TGCAGTGCTAGAGGGGCCCACTTTTACCCCAATGAGCAGTTCTTC. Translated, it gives CSARGAHFYPNEQFF.

This CDR3 is CSVPQGTGAAFF. CDR3 nucleotide sequence: TGCAGCGTACCCCAGGGGACAGGGGCGGCTTTCTTT. V and J are TRBV29-1 and TRBJ1-1; 10 bases match TRBD1. This CDR3 contains 12 residues. Germline V gives CDR1 SQVTM, CDR2 ANQGSEA. The V and J ends lost 6 bases and 11 bases, in that order; junction bases with no gene match: 9.

The CDR3 is CAVTRGHGGGFRNEQFF. In DNA, the CDR3 is TGTGCCGTGACCAGGGGGCACGGGGGAGGGTTTAGGAATGAGCAGTTCTTC. The genes are TRBV5-6 and TRBJ2-1; D may be TRBD1 (8 bases). The CDR3 sequence is 17 residues long. Trimming shortened V by 10 bases and J by 7 bases, and 30 bases separated the two germline ends. The germline V gene encodes CDR1 SGHDT and CDR2 YYEEEE.

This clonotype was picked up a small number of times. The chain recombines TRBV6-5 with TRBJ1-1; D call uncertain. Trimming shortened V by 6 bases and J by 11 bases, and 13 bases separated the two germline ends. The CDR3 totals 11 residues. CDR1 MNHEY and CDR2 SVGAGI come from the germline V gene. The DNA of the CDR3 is TGTGCCAGCAGCCTACCCCGGCGGGCTTTCTTT. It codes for CASSLPRRAFF.

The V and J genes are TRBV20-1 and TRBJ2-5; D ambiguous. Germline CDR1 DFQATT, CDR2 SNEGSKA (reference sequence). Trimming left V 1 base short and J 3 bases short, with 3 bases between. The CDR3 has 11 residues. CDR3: CSARAEETQYF. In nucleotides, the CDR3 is TGCAGTGCTAGAGCGGAAGAGACCCAGTACTTC.

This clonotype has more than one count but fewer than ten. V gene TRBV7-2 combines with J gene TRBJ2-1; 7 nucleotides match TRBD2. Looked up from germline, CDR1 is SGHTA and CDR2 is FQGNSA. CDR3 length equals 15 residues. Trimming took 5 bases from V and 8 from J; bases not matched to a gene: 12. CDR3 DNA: TGTGCCAGCAGCCCCCGGGACTACCTAGGGGATGAGCAGTTCTTC. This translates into CASSPRDYLGDEQFF.

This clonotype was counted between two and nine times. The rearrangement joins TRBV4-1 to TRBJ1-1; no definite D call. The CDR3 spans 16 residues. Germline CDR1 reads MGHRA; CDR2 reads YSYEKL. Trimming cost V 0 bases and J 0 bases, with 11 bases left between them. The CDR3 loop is CASSQDPGVMNTEAFF. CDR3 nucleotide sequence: TGCGCCAGCAGCCAAGATCCGGGTGTGATGAACACTGAAGCTTTCTTT.

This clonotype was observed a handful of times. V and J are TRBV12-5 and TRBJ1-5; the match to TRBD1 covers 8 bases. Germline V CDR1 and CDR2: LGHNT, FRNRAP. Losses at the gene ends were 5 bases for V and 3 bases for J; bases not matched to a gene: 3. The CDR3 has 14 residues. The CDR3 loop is CASGPDRANQPQHF. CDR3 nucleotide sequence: TGTGCTAGTGGTCCGGACAGGGCCAATCAGCCCCAGCATTTT.

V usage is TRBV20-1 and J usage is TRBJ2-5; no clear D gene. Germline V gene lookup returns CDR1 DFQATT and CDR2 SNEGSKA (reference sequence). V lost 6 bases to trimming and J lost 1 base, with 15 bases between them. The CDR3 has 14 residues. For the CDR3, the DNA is TGCAGTGCAACTTCTAGTTGGGTCCAAGAGACCCAGTACTTC. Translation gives CSATSSWVQETQYF.

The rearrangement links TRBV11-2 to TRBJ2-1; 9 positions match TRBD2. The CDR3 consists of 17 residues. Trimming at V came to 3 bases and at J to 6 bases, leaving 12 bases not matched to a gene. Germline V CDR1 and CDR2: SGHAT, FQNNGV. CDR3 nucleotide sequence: TGTGCCAGCAGCTTTTTTTCTGCGGGAGGGCCTATCAATGAGCAGTTCTTC. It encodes CASSFFSAGGPINEQFF.

The CDR3 coding sequence is TGTGCCAGCAGCTTAGCGGGGTTAAGGGAGCAGTTCTTC. Translated: CASSLAGLREQFF. The chain has TRBV7-9 and TRBJ2-5; unclear D gene. The DNA matches TRBJ2-1 better at its end, which makes the J call doubtful. The CDR3 is 13 amino acids. CDR1 SEHNR and CDR2 FQNEAQ come from the germline V gene (reference sequence).

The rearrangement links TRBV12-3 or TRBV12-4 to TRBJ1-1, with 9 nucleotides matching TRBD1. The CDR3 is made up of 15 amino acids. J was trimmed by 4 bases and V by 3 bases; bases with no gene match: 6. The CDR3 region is CASSFPTGGGTEAFF. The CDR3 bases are TGTGCCAGCAGTTTTCCGACAGGGGGAGGCACTGAAGCTTTCTTT.

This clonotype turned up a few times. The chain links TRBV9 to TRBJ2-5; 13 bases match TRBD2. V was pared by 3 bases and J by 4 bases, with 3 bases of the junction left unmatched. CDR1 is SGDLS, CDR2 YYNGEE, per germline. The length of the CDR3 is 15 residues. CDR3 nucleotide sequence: TGTGCCAGCAGCGCCTGGACTAGCGGGAGAGAGACCCAGTACTTC. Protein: CASSAWTSGRETQYF.